This T cell receptor beta chain came from a study of early T cells in non-severe SARS-CoV-2 infection. General observations from the study: Missing private and CD4 specificities, VDJdb matching favored anti-spike CD8 responses.

Note on this clonotype: The target antigen is unknown. Given a much more abundant clone one base away, this may be a read error.

Separate cDNA molecules each had unique molecular identifiers attached to them. TCRdb re-called the 5' RACE reads through MiXCR, storing one row per CDR3 protein. Among approximately 43,000 distinct CDR3 sequences, around 6.9% were seen once, and the ten largest hold around 4.5%. The germline V gene encodes CDR1 KGHSH and CDR2 LQKENI. This CDR3 has 16 amino acids. With 6 bases clipped from V and 1 base from J, the junction kept 10 bases outside the gene matches. This TCR came from an adult who was a healthcare worker with PCR-confirmed SARS-CoV-2 infection or an uninfected control (not recorded which). The chain has TRBV18 and TRBJ1-2; TRBD1 aligns across 8 bases. Sequences were obtained from whole blood. CDR3 residues: CASSPGQALNNYGYTF. As DNA, the CDR3 is TGTGCCAGCTCCCCGGGACAGGCCCTAAATAACTATGGCTACACCTTC.